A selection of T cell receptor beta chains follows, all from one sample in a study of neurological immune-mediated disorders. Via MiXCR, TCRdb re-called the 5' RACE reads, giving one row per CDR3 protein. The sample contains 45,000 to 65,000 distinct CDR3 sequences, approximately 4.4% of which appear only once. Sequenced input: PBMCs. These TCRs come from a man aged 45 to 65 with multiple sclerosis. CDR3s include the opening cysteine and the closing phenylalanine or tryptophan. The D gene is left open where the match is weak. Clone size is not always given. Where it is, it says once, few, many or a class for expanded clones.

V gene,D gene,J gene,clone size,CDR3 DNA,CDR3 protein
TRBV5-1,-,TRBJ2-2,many,TGCGCCAGCAGCCGGCTTGGAGGCGGGGAGCTGTTTTTT,CASSRLGGGELFF
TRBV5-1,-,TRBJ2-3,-,TGCGCCAGCAGCTTGGTAGCAGGGAGCACAGATACGCAGTATTTT,CASSLVAGSTDTQYF
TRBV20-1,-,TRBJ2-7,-,TGCAGTGCAAGGACACCCAGCGTCTACGAGCAGTACTTC,CSARTPSVYEQYF
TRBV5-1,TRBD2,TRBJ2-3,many,TGCGCCAGCAGCTTGGCCACGGGAGGACCCACAGATACGCAGTATTTT,CASSLATGGPTDTQYF
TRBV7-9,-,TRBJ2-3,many,TGTGCCAGCAGCTTATTCGACGGCACAGATACGCAGTATTTT,CASSLFDGTDTQYF
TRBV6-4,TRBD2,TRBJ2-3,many,TGTGCCAGCAGTGACTCGGCGGGAGGGTCAGATACGCAGTATTTT,CASSDSAGGSDTQYF
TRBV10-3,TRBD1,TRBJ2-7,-,TGTGCCATCAAAACAGGGGTGGCTTCTGGCGAGCAGTACTTC,CAIKTGVASGEQYF
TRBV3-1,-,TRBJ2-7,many,TGTGCCAGCAGCCAAGGCTGGTTCGAGCAGTACTTC,CASSQGWFEQYF
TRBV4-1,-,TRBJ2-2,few,TGCGCCAGCAGCTCCTCAGGGGGGACCGGGGAGCTGTTTTTT,CASSSSGGTGELFF
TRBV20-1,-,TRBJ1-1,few,TGCAGTGCTAGACGTCCCTTGGGTGGTCGGAGGGAGACTGAAGCTTTCTTT,CSARRPLGGRRETEAFF
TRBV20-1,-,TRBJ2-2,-,TGCAGTGCTAGAGATAGGCAGAGACCGAACACCGGGGAGCTGTTTTTT,CSARDRQRPNTGELFF
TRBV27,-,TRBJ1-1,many,TGTGCCAGCAGTTTTTCGGGACGCTACACTGAAGCTTTCTTT,CASSFSGRYTEAFF
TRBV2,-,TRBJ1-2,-,TGTGCCAGCCTTCGGTCCTTATTGTGGGGCTACACCTTC,CASLRSLLWGYTF
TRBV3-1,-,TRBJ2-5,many,TGTGCCAGCAGCCACTTCGAACAGCAAGAGACCCAGTACTTC,CASSHFEQQETQYF
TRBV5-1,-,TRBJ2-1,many,TGCGCCAGCAGCTTGCGCGGCGGCGGATTCTACAATGAGCAGTTCTTC,CASSLRGGGFYNEQFF
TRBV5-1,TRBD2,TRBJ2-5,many,TGCGCCAGCAGCACCGGGACTAGCGGGGTGGAGACCCAGTACTTC,CASSTGTSGVETQYF
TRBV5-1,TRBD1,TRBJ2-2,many,TGCGCCAGCAGCTTGGAGTACAGGGGGGATTCCGGGGAGCTGTTTTTT,CASSLEYRGDSGELFF
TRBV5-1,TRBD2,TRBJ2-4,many,TGCGCCAGCAGCTTGAGCCTCGTTAGCGGGAGAAACCAAACAGCCAAAAACATTCAGTACTTC,CASSLSLVSGRNQTAKNIQYF
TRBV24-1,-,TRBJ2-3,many,TGTGCCACCAGTGATCTGACTGCGACGGGCGCAGATACGCAGTATTTT,CATSDLTATGADTQYF
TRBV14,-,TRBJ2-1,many,TGTGCCAGCAGCCACTCCAGGGGATGGGGTCACAATGAGCAGTTCTTC,CASSHSRGWGHNEQFF
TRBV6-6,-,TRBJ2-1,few,TGTGCCAGCAGTTACTCGGCTGGGAATGAGCAGTTCTTC,CASSYSAGNEQFF
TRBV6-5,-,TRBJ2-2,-,TGTGCCAGCAGTTACTCGGACACAGCGAACACCGGGGAGCTGTTTTTT,CASSYSDTANTGELFF
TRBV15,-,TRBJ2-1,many,TGTGCCACCAGCAGACCCTCGGACGGACGATCCTACAATGAGCAGTTCTTC,CATSRPSDGRSYNEQFF
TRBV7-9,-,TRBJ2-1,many,TGTGCCAGCAGCTCTTCCGGGACTTGGAATGAGCAGTTCTTC,CASSSSGTWNEQFF
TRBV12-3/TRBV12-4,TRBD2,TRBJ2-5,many,TGTGCCAGCAGTCTCGGACTAGCGGGGGGGCAGGAGACCCAGTACTTC,CASSLGLAGGQETQYF
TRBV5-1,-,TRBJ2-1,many,TGCGCCAGCAGCTTGGTGGAGCCCCGAGGGCACTACAATGAGCAGTTCTTC,CASSLVEPRGHYNEQFF
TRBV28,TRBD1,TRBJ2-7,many,TGTGCCAGCAGTTTTCTAGGGGGCGGATACGAGCAGTACTTC,CASSFLGGGYEQYF
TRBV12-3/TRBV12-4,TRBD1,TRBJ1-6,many,TGTGCCAGCAGGGACAGGGGGCCCTGGTATAATTCACCCCTCCACTTT,CASRDRGPWYNSPLHF
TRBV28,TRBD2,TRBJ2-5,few,TGTGCCAGCAGTTTTGGAGGACTAGTTATGGAGACCCAGTACTTC,CASSFGGLVMETQYF
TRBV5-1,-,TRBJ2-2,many,TGCGCCAGCAGCAAGACAGAGAACACCGGGGAGCTGTTTTTT,CASSKTENTGELFF
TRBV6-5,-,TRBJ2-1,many,TGTGCCAGCAGTTACACGGGGTATGAGCAGTTCTTC,CASSYTGYEQFF